This T cell receptor beta chain was documented in a study of shared clonotypes between healthy human individuals. The method was immunoSEQ multiplex PCR; TCRdb's version includes in-frame clones alone and lacks a portion of them. The sample holds some 450,000 clones; more than 70% are singletons and the top ten take approximately 12%. J gave up 4 bases and V 3 bases, and 4 bases lay outside the gene matches. Germline V gives CDR1 KGHSH, CDR2 LQKENI. The CDR3 extends over 15 amino acids. The sequence was collected from a woman in her 40s in good health. Some clones in this sample may be carry-over from other donors' samples. This rearrangement joins TRBV18 to TRBJ2-3, with 10 bases lining up with TRBD1. Specimen: PBMCs. CDR3: CASSPTGGRSDTQYF. The CDR3 nucleotides read TGTGCCAGCTCACCGACAGGGGGCCGATCAGATACGCAGTATTTT.